The clone carrying this TCR beta chain was counted between two and nine times. Its matching antigen is unknown. The authors extracted RNA and reverse transcribed it into cDNA as the sequencing template. Clones were read by immunoSEQ multiplex PCR, and TCRdb kept only the in-frame ones, dropping some. In the table there are approximately 150,000 clones, around 55% of which are singletons. The length of the CDR3 is 13 residues. CDR1 GTSNPN and CDR2 SVGIG come from the germline V gene (reference sequence). V was cut by 1 base and J by 7 bases, with 11 bases left in between. This entry is derived from a study of CD8+ T cells in alopecia areata. Whole-study findings and limits: Clarity of TCR sharing across patients fell short of that in mice, possibly HLA-related. Higher clonality was seen in lesional scalp than in normal scalp, especially in alopecia totalis/universalis. There were also resident alphabeta T cells of normal skin sequenced in scalp samples.

The sample was CD4+ T cells sorted from blood. This chain links TRBV30 with TRBJ2-1; D is perhaps TRBD1 (5 bases). The sequence derives from a human donor in good health. The CDR3 reads CAWSGGAKNEQFF. CDR3 DNA: TGTGCCTGGAGTGGGGGCGCTAAGAATGAGCAGTTCTTC. Complete variable domain (other parts from reference TRBV30 and TRBJ2-1): SQTIHQWPATLVQPVGSPLSLECTVEGTSNPNLYWYRQAAGRGLQLLFYSVGIGQISSEVPQNLSASRPQDRQFILSSKKLLLSDSGFYLCAWSGGAKNEQFFGPGTRLTVL.